This T cell receptor beta chain was sequenced in a study of Ad26.COV2.S vaccination and SARS-CoV-2 variants. Assay used: immunoSEQ multiplex PCR; TCRdb lists only in-frame clones, some missing. The repertoire holds 200,000 to 250,000 clones, 70% to 90% seen once, with over 8.5% in the top ten. Germline V gene sequence: CDR1 MNHEY, CDR2 SMNVEV (reference sequence). V lost 10 bases, J lost 8 bases, and 6 bases stayed unmatched. This CDR3 has 14 residues. The sample's treatment: about 20 received Ad26.COV2.S at low or high dose, single or two shots; 5 received placebo; per-sample allocation not given. Sampling was done on day 63 after the first vaccine or placebo injection. As its vector, the vaccine had Ad26, which expressed Wuhan-strain SARS-CoV-2 spike.

Here the sequenced sample was peripheral blood, taken in a trial of Ad26.COV2.S vaccine versus placebo. The rearrangement links TRBV27 to TRBJ2-2; 14 bases are shared with TRBD2. The receptor's source is a person between 18 and 59 years old who received the Ad26.COV2.S COVID-19 vaccine or a placebo. Written as DNA, the CDR3 is TGTGCCACCGCGGGACTAGCGGGGGAGGGGGAGCTGTTTTTT. This translates into CATAGLAGEGELFF.